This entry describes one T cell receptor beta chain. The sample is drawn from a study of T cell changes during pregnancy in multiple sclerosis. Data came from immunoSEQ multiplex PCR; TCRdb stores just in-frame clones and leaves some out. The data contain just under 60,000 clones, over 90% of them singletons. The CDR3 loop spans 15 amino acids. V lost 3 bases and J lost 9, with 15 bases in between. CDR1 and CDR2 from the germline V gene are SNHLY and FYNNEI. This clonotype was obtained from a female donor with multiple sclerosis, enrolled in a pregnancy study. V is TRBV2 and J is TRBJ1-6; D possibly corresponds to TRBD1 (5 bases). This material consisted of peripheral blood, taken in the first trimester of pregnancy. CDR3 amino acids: CASSEIRQGGSPLHF. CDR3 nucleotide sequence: TGTGCCAGCAGTGAGATTCGCCAGGGCGGTTCACCCCTCCACTTT. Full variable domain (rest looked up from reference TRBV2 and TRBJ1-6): EPEVTQTPSHQVTQMGQEVILRCVPISNHLYFYWYRQILGQKVEFLVSFYNNEISEKSEIFDDQFSVERPDGSNFTLKIRSTKLEDSAMYFCASSEIRQGGSPLHFGNGTRLTVT.